The 13 T cell receptor beta chains given below trace back to one sample, sequenced in a study of shared clonotypes between healthy human individuals. Method: immunoSEQ multiplex PCR; TCRdb's copy keeps in-frame clones and lacks some. This sample has around 980,000 clones; 70% to 80% occur once, and the top ten carry 0.5% to 0.65%. Sequencing used memory CD4+ T cells from PBMCs. The subset denotes: CD45RA-negative fraction. The receptor set was obtained from a man aged 18 to 29 in good health. Some clones in this sample may be carry-over from other donors' samples.

This chain joins TRBV18 and TRBJ1-1, with D possibly being TRBD1 (5 bases). V dropped 4 bases and J dropped 0 bases, with 18 bases sitting between them. This CDR3 region has 17 residues. Germline V CDR1 and CDR2: KGHSH, LQKENI. The CDR3 DNA sequence: TGTGCCAGCTCACGATTATCAGGACAAGCCATGAACACTGAAGCTTTCTTT. Translating it yields CASSRLSGQAMNTEAFF.

This chain links TRBV9 with TRBJ1-3, with D perhaps matching TRBD1 (6 bases). The CDR3 contains 15 residues. CDR1 SGDLS and CDR2 YYNGEE come from the germline V gene. The germline V and J ends were trimmed by 1 base and 8 bases, with 16 bases remaining between them. CDR3 residues: CASSVTGRVMDTIYF. The DNA for the CDR3 is TGTGCCAGCAGCGTAACAGGGAGGGTTATGGACACCATATATTTT.

The CDR3 DNA follows: TGTGCCACCAGCAGAGCGCGGACAGGGCCCGCAGATACGCAGTATTTT. Amino acid sequence: CATSRARTGPADTQYF. The rearrangement links TRBV15 to TRBJ2-3; 8 nucleotides agree with TRBD1. Germline V CDR1 and CDR2: LNHNV, YYDKDF (reference sequence). Losses at the gene ends were 1 base for V and 4 bases for J; bases not matched to a gene: 7. The CDR3 is 16 amino acids.

The chain combines TRBV18 with TRBJ2-3; D not resolved. Trimming removed 2 bases at V and 2 bases at J, with 11 bases between. Germline CDR1 is KGHSH and CDR2 is LQKENI. The CDR3 has 15 amino acids. Here the CDR3 reads CASSPNSWDTDTQYF. CDR3 nucleotide sequence: TGTGCCAGCTCACCAAACAGTTGGGACACAGATACGCAGTATTTT.

V gene TRBV29-1 combines with J gene TRBJ2-2; the match to TRBD2 covers 12 bases. There are 15 residues in the CDR3. Germline CDR1 and CDR2: SQVTM and ANQGSEA. The trim removed 5 bases at V and 8 bases at J, leaving 9 bases unmatched. The CDR3 sequence: CSVRKTSGRPGELFF. As DNA, the CDR3 is TGCAGCGTTCGCAAGACTAGCGGGAGACCGGGGGAGCTGTTTTTT.

The chain carries TRBV29-1 and TRBJ2-1; 10 positions agree with TRBD1. In germline, CDR1 is SQVTM, CDR2 ANQGSEA. This CDR3 is built from 14 residues. With 5 bases clipped from V and 6 bases from J, the junction kept 7 bases outside the gene matches. CDR3 coding DNA: TGCAGCGTTAAGGGGACAGGGGATAGCAATGAGCAGTTCTTC. It is translated as CSVKGTGDSNEQFF.

A single count supports this clone. Other DNA sequences in this sample translate to the same CDR3. The chain links TRBV4-1 to TRBJ2-7; D may match TRBD1 or TRBD2 (6 bases each). CDR1 and CDR2 from the germline V gene are MGHRA and YSYEKL. The CDR3 is 15 amino acids. Deletions cut 0 bases from V and 2 bases from J, with 11 bases between. DNA of the CDR3: TGCGCCAGCAGCCAAGAGGGTCGGGGGCCCTACGAGCAGTACTTC. Its translation is CASSQEGRGPYEQYF.

The rearrangement links TRBV10-2 to TRBJ1-5; D may be TRBD1 (5 bases). Germline loops: CDR1 WSHSY, CDR2 SAAADI. There are 14 residues in the CDR3. V gave up 4 bases and J gave up 4 bases, with 11 bases separating them. CDR3 coding DNA: TGCGCCAGCAGTGCACAGGCCCCAAATCAGCCCCAGCATTTT. It translates to CASSAQAPNQPQHF.

The chain is built from TRBV30 and TRBJ2-1; possible D gene TRBD2, 6 bases. The V end lost 0 bases, the J end lost 5 bases, and 14 bases lay between the germline ends. From germline, CDR1 is GTSNPN and CDR2 SVGIG (reference sequence). The CDR3 covers 15 residues. CDR3: CAWSVLVAADNEQFF. The CDR3 DNA sequence: TGTGCCTGGAGTGTTTTGGTAGCGGCAGACAATGAGCAGTTCTTC.

J is TRBJ1-1 and V is TRBV18; D unresolved. This CDR3 comprises 13 residues. CDR1 and CDR2 (germline): KGHSH, LQKENI. The V end lost 3 bases, the J end lost 3 bases, and 8 bases lay between the germline ends. The CDR3 reads CASSPGPDTEAFF. The CDR3 DNA follows: TGTGCCAGCTCACCGGGTCCCGACACTGAAGCTTTCTTT.

As regards this clone: A read error is possible here, since a much larger clone lies one base away. The chain employs TRBV30 and TRBJ2-7; D is possibly TRBD1 (6 bases). The CDR3 sequence is 13 residues long. Germline values: CDR1 GTSNPN, CDR2 SVGIG (reference sequence). The CDR3 protein is CAWRDSASCEQYF. CDR3 nucleotides: TGTGCCTGGAGGGACAGCGCATCCTGCGAGCAGTACTTC.

This clone occurred once. The chain recombines TRBV9 with TRBJ1-1; 8 bases are shared with TRBD1. CDR1 is SGDLS and CDR2 is YYNGEE in the germline V gene. The CDR3 runs to 15 residues. V lost 4 bases to trimming and J lost 3 bases; unmatched junction nucleotides: 8. The CDR3 sequence: CASSPLGTGHTEAFF. Written as DNA, the CDR3 is TGTGCCAGCAGCCCCCTAGGGACAGGACACACTGAAGCTTTCTTT.

Written as DNA, the CDR3 is TGTGCCACATCACAGACAGTTAACTATGGCTACACCTTC. Amino acids: CATSQTVNYGYTF. The chain couples TRBV6-1 to TRBJ1-2, with a tentative D call TRBD1 (5 bases). This CDR3 is 13 amino acids long. Deletions cut 10 bases from V and 1 base from J, with 13 bases between. CDR1 is MNHNS and CDR2 is SASEGT in the germline V gene.